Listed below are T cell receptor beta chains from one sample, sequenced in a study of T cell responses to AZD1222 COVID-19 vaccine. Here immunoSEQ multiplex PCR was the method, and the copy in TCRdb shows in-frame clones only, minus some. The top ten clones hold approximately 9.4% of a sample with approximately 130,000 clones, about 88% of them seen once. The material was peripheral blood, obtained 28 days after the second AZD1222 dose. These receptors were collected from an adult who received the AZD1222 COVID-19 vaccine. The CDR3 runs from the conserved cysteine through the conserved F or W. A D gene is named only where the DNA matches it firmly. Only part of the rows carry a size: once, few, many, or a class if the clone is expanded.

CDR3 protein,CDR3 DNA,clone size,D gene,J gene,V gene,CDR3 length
CATSAQIYGYTF,TGTGCCACCAGTGCCCAGATCTATGGCTACACCTTC,-,-,TRBJ1-2,TRBV24-1,12
CAWSLGQSNSPLHF,TGTGCCTGGAGTCTGGGACAGAGTAATTCACCCCTCCACTTT,-,TRBD1,TRBJ1-6,TRBV30,14
CASSQGNPGGSPLHF,TGCGCCAGCAGCCAAGGCAACCCGGGCGGCTCACCCCTCCACTTT,-,-,TRBJ1-6,TRBV4-1,15
CASSQVPGLLNTEAFF,TGTGCCAGCAGCCAAGTCCCGGGACTGCTAAACACTGAAGCTTTCTTT,-,-,TRBJ1-1,TRBV3-1/TRBV3-2,16
CASSVGSSEQYF,TGTGCCAGCAGCGTAGGGAGTAGCGAGCAGTACTTC,-,-,TRBJ2-7,TRBV9,12
CASSLVSENTGELFF,TGTGCCAGCAGCTTAGTCAGTGAGAACACCGGGGAGCTGTTTTTT,-,-,TRBJ2-2,TRBV7-2,15
CASSDHREAGNTIYF,TGTGCCAGCAGTGATCACAGGGAGGCTGGAAACACCATATATTTT,-,-,TRBJ1-3,TRBV25-1,15
CAIRDVGTIEKLFF,TGTGCCATCAGGGACGTCGGGACGATTGAAAAACTGTTTTTT,-,-,TRBJ1-4,TRBV10-3,14
CASSLGNEAFF,TGTGCCAGCAGCTTGGGAAATGAAGCTTTCTTT,-,-,TRBJ1-1,TRBV5-6,11
CASSLAEYTNYGYTF,TGTGCCAGCAGCTTAGCGGAGTATACTAACTATGGCTACACCTTC,-,-,TRBJ1-2,TRBV7-8,15
CASSQLDWSGYGYTF,TGTGCCAGCAGCCAATTGGACTGGAGTGGCTATGGCTACACCTTC,-,-,TRBJ1-2,TRBV3-1/TRBV3-2,15
CASSRNRERGYTF,TGTGCCAGCAGTAGGAACAGGGAGCGTGGCTACACCTTC,-,-,TRBJ1-2,TRBV6-5,13
CASSRELDEAFF,TGTGCCAGCAGCCGGGAGCTTGATGAAGCTTTCTTT,few,-,TRBJ1-1,TRBV7-2,12
CASSLGPSGGSGTQYF,TGCGCCAGCAGCTTGGGGCCTAGCGGGGGGTCGGGTACGCAGTATTTT,-,TRBD2,TRBJ2-3,TRBV5-1,16
CASREGGANYGYTF,TGTGCCAGCAGAGAGGGCGGAGCTAACTATGGCTACACCTTC,-,-,TRBJ1-2,TRBV27,14
CASSHLSQGNTIYF,TGTGCCAGCAGCCACCTCAGCCAGGGAAACACCATATATTTT,-,-,TRBJ1-3,TRBV11-2,14
CASSAMTSGYYNEQFF,TGTGCCAGCAGCGCAATGACTAGCGGCTACTACAATGAGCAGTTCTTC,-,TRBD2,TRBJ2-1,TRBV9,16
CASRTGTTQPYEQYF,TGTGCCAGTAGGACCGGGACGACGCAACCCTACGAGCAGTACTTC,once,-,TRBJ2-7,TRBV19,15
CASSYGSGGFTSPLHF,TGTGCCAGCAGTTACGGGTCAGGGGGCTTTACTTCACCCCTCCACTTT,-,TRBD1,TRBJ1-6,TRBV6-5,16
CASSDPGTGHDEQFF,TGTGCCAGCAGTGATCCCGGGACAGGGCACGATGAGCAGTTCTTC,-,TRBD1,TRBJ2-1,TRBV6-1,15
CASSQQVQVTEAFF,TGTGCCAGCAGCCAACAGGTCCAAGTCACTGAAGCTTTCTTT,-,-,TRBJ1-1,TRBV3-1/TRBV3-2,14
CASSVQGFTDTQYF,TGTGCCAGCAGCGTACAGGGATTCACAGATACGCAGTATTTT,-,-,TRBJ2-3,TRBV7-3,14
CASSEGTPNEQFF,TGCGCCAGCAGCGAAGGTACCCCCAATGAGCAGTTCTTC,-,-,TRBJ2-1,TRBV5-1,13
CASSQDPGVSNEQFF,TGTGCCAGCAGCCAAGATCCTGGGGTAAGCAATGAGCAGTTCTTC,-,-,TRBJ2-1,TRBV3-1/TRBV3-2,15
CASSGDLRGQAGNSRTQYF,TGTGCCAGCAGCGGGGACCTCAGGGGGCAAGCGGGAAATTCCCGCACGCAGTATTTT,-,-,TRBJ2-3,TRBV7-6,19
CASSHQSSGTGVYGYTF,TGCGCCAGCAGCCACCAATCTTCCGGGACAGGGGTTTATGGCTACACCTTC,-,TRBD1,TRBJ1-2,TRBV4-3,17
CASSPRGLLSSGNTIYF,TGTGCCAGTAGTCCCCGCGGTTTACTTAGCTCTGGAAACACCATATATTTT,-,-,TRBJ1-3,TRBV19,17
CSALAGDEQYF,TGCAGTGCTCTAGCCGGGGACGAGCAGTACTTC,few,-,TRBJ2-7,TRBV20-1,11
CASPAGGREGNTIYF,TGTGCCAGCCCCGCTGGGGGCAGAGAAGGAAACACCATATATTTT,-,-,TRBJ1-3,TRBV2,15